The 27 T cell receptor beta chains in this list originate from one sample, sequenced in a study of blood T cell repertoires in COVID-19. Only in-frame clones appear in the TCRdb table, and some are missing; sequencing was by immunoSEQ multiplex PCR. The sample lists 150,000 to 200,000 clones, approximately 80% occurring once. Source material: peripheral blood. These receptors were taken from a woman aged 45 to 65 with active or convalescent COVID-19.

This chain joins TRBV11-2 and TRBJ2-7, with 10 bases that match TRBD2. Germline V gene sequence: CDR1 SGHAT, CDR2 FQNNGV. The ends lost 0 bases at V and 3 bases at J; junction bases unmatched: 5. The CDR3 length is 16 residues. CDR3 coding DNA: TGTGCCAGCAGCTTAGACAGCGGGAGGGCCAACTACGAGCAGTACTTC. It yields the protein CASSLDSGRANYEQYF.

This chain uses TRBV21-1 with TRBJ1-6; the table calls TRBD1, which could not be checked here. TRBV21-1 is flagged as a pseudogene. CDR3 size: 14 residues. CDR3: CASSGGQGASPLHF. The CDR3 DNA is TGTGCCAGCAGCGGGGGACAGGGGGCTTCACCCCTCCACTTT.

The chain employs TRBV11-3 and TRBJ2-4; a weak D match, TRBD1 (5 bases). The CDR3 runs to 13 residues. Germline CDR1 and CDR2: SGHNT and YENEEA. The ends were cut back, 3 bases at V and 9 bases at J, with 12 bases in the middle. CDR3 bases: TGTGCCAGCAGCTTCGGCAGGGAAGGCATTCAGTACTTC. The encoded protein is CASSFGREGIQYF.

The chain links TRBV19 to TRBJ1-4, with TRBD1 identical over 7 bases. V lost 4 bases and J lost 8; bases outside the gene matches: 4. CDR3 length equals 13 residues. Looked up from germline, CDR1 is LNHDA and CDR2 is SQIVND (reference sequence). CDR3 residues: CASSNRGGEKLFF. The CDR3 DNA reads as TGTGCCAGTAGTAACAGGGGTGGCGAAAAACTGTTTTTT.

The CDR3 nucleotides read TGCGCCAGCAGACCCAACAGGGACACTGAAGCTTTCTTT. This encodes CASRPNRDTEAFF. The chain combines TRBV4-3 with TRBJ1-1, with D tentatively TRBD1 (6 bases). Trimming left V 6 bases short and J 3 bases short, with 11 bases between. Germline CDR1 LGHNA, CDR2 YSLEER. The CDR3 totals 13 residues.

This clone came up a few times. The J gene is TRBJ2-3, the V gene TRBV5-1, with TRBD2 matching over 7 bases. The V segment lost 6 bases and the J segment 4 bases; nucleotides outside the gene matches: 14. The CDR3 runs 16 residues. Per germline, CDR1 SGHRS and CDR2 YFSETQ. The CDR3 loop reads CASKTGLPGTADTQYF. The CDR3 nucleotides read TGCGCCAGCAAAACGGGACTACCCGGGACCGCAGATACGCAGTATTTT.

The chain recombines TRBV29-1 with TRBJ1-6; 8 nucleotides match TRBD1. Germline V CDR1 and CDR2: SQVTM, ANQGSEA. The CDR3 spans 14 residues. V lost 6 bases, J lost 2 bases, and 3 bases stayed unmatched. The CDR3 spells CSVRQGTYNSPLHF. The CDR3 bases are TGCAGCGTCCGACAGGGGACCTATAATTCACCCCTCCACTTT.

The rearrangement links TRBV5-6 to TRBJ2-2; D ambiguous. Trimming took 0 bases from V and 4 from J, leaving 13 bases between them. The germline V gene has CDR1 SGHDT and CDR2 YYEEEE. CDR3 length: 16 residues. CDR3 residues: CASSLVPTAGTGELFF. The CDR3 DNA is TGTGCCAGCAGCTTGGTCCCAACCGCAGGCACCGGGGAGCTGTTTTTT.

This chain uses TRBV6-2 or TRBV6-3 with TRBJ1-1; the match to TRBD1 covers 8 bases. Germline CDR1 reads MNHEY; CDR2 reads SVGEGT. After removal of 2 bases from V and 5 bases from J, the junction contained 7 bases not matched to a gene. This CDR3 has 15 amino acids. The CDR3 is CASSYPDRGRTEAFF. The DNA of the CDR3 is TGTGCCAGCAGTTACCCCGACAGGGGTCGAACTGAAGCTTTCTTT.

This clone was observed a handful of times. This rearrangement joins TRBV19 to TRBJ1-1; 11 bases line up with TRBD1. V trimming: 7 bases; J trimming: 4 bases; junction bases outside the gene matches: 5. The CDR3 totals 14 residues. Germline CDR1 LNHDA, CDR2 SQIVND (reference sequence). In DNA, the CDR3 is TGTGCCAGTATCCGGACAGGGGGCGGCACTGAAGCTTTCTTT. Translation: CASIRTGGGTEAFF.

This clone was seen many times. This chain connects TRBV29-1 to TRBJ2-2, with 7 bases that match TRBD2. Germline values: CDR1 SQVTM, CDR2 ANQGSEA. The CDR3 is made up of 15 amino acids. V gave up 7 bases and J gave up 4 bases; unmatched junction bases: 12. The CDR3 nucleotides are TGCAGCGCCTTGAGGGGAGGGGCGACCACCGGGGAGCTGTTTTTT. It translates to CSALRGGATTGELFF.

The genes are TRBV28 and TRBJ1-3; 7 bases are shared with TRBD1. Looked up from germline, CDR1 is MDHEN and CDR2 is SYDVKM. The V and J ends lost 6 bases and 4 bases, in that order; junction bases with no gene match: 6. CDR3 length: 14 residues. CDR3 nucleotide sequence: TGTGCCAGCAGGAAGACAGGGAGGGGAAACACCATATATTTT. It codes for CASRKTGRGNTIYF.

The chain recombines TRBV6-5 with TRBJ2-1; 13 nucleotides match TRBD2. CDR3 length equals 15 residues. Germline CDR1 MNHEY, CDR2 SVGAGI. The V gene end was trimmed by 10 bases and the J gene end by 8 bases; junction bases not matched to a gene: 11. In DNA form, the CDR3 reads TGTGCCATGCGACTAGCGGGAGGACCAGGGGATGAGCAGTTCTTC. Encoded protein: CAMRLAGGPGDEQFF.

This clone appeared many times. J is TRBJ1-5 and V is TRBV30, with 8 bases aligning to TRBD1. V was clipped by 2 bases and J by 7 bases; unmatched bases: 7. Germline V gene sequence: CDR1 GTSNPN, CDR2 SVGIG (reference sequence). The CDR3 is made up of 14 amino acids. The CDR3 bases are TGTGCCTGGAGTCCTAGACAGGGGCGACAGCCCCAGCATTTT. Protein sequence: CAWSPRQGRQPQHF.

The rearrangement links TRBV29-1 to TRBJ2-5, with 10 bases aligning to TRBD2. Trimming at V came to 6 bases and at J to 4 bases, leaving 11 bases not matched to a gene. The CDR3 runs to 15 residues. Germline lookup yields CDR1 SQVTM and CDR2 ANQGSEA. In DNA, the CDR3 is TGCAGCGTCTCGCCTAGCGGGAGTTCGGGAGAGACCCAGTACTTC. Amino acid sequence: CSVSPSGSSGETQYF.

V gene TRBV5-4 combines with J gene TRBJ1-1; tentative D call: TRBD1 (5 bases). Looked up from germline, CDR1 is SGHNT and CDR2 is YYREEE (reference sequence). The CDR3 totals 16 residues. V was shortened by 0 bases and J by 5 bases, with 17 bases between the two germline ends. The CDR3 DNA sequence: TGTGCCAGCAGCTTGGAGGGGAAAATAATAGAAACTGAAGCTTTCTTT. This codes for CASSLEGKIIETEAFF.

The chain carries TRBV11-2 and TRBJ1-1, with 8 bases identical to TRBD1. Unmatched junction bases numbered 0, after V lost 0 bases and J lost 0 bases. CDR1 is SGHAT and CDR2 is FQNNGV in the germline V gene. The CDR3 runs to 15 residues. The CDR3 nucleotides read TGTGCCAGCAGCTTAGAGGGACAGGTGAACACTGAAGCTTTCTTT. This encodes CASSLEGQVNTEAFF.

The rearrangement uses TRBV28 and TRBJ1-2; no reliable D call. V lost 5 bases and J 0 bases, leaving 19 bases between the germline ends. The CDR3 is 17 amino acids. The germline V gene has CDR1 MDHEN and CDR2 SYDVKM. CDR3 bases: TGTGCCAGCAGTCCCCCGGGGAGGATAGGAACTAACTATGGCTACACCTTC. Translation gives CASSPPGRIGTNYGYTF.

The chain combines TRBV30 with TRBJ2-5, with D maybe TRBD2 (6 bases). This CDR3 has 13 amino acids. Germline CDR1 reads GTSNPN; CDR2 reads SVGIG (reference sequence). The germline V and J ends were trimmed by 0 bases and 3 bases, with 8 bases remaining between them. The CDR3 region is CAWSVREKETQYF. CDR3 coding DNA: TGTGCCTGGAGTGTACGGGAGAAAGAGACCCAGTACTTC. Looking up the rest from reference TRBV30 and TRBJ2-5 gives the full variable domain: SQTIHQWPATLVQPVGSPLSLECTVEGTSNPNLYWYRQAAGRGLQLLFYSVGIGQISSEVPQNLSASRPQDRQFILSSKKLLLSDSGFYLCAWSVREKETQYFGPGTRLLVL.

A single count supports this clone. V gene TRBV7-3 combines with J gene TRBJ1-2; D is possibly TRBD1 (6 bases). The CDR3 loop spans 13 amino acids. V was shortened by 2 bases and J by 6 bases, with 10 bases between the two germline ends. CDR1 is SGHTA, CDR2 FQGTGA, per germline. The CDR3 coding sequence is TGTGCCAGCAGCTTACGGGCAGGGGATGGCTACACCTTC. Translated, it gives CASSLRAGDGYTF. Complete variable domain (other parts from reference TRBV7-3 and TRBJ1-2): GAGVSQTPSNKVTEKGKYVELRCDPISGHTALYWYRQSLGQGPEFLIYFQGTGAADDSGLPNDRFFAVRPEGSVSTLKIQRTERGDSAVYLCASSLRAGDGYTFGSGTRLTVV.

The V gene is TRBV13, the J gene TRBJ1-4; TRBD1 agrees at 10 bases. Germline-derived CDR1 and CDR2 are PRHDT and FYEKMQ (reference sequence). Trimming took 5 bases from V and 6 from J; bases not matched to a gene: 0. The CDR3 runs to 13 residues. The CDR3 loop is CASSGTGDEKLFF. CDR3 nucleotides: TGTGCCAGCAGCGGGACAGGGGATGAAAAACTGTTTTTT.

The rearrangement links TRBV7-9 to TRBJ2-3; 8 positions match TRBD2. There are 15 residues in the CDR3. Trimming cost V 1 base and J 5 bases; bases outside gene matches: 5. In germline, CDR1 is SEHNR, CDR2 FQNEAQ (reference sequence). This CDR3 reads CASSLEAGARDTQYF. In nucleotides, the CDR3 is TGTGCCAGCAGCTTAGAAGCGGGGGCCAGAGATACGCAGTATTTT.

This chain's CDR3 is CASSPTGANYGYTF. The CDR3 DNA follows: TGTGCCAGCAGCCCGACAGGGGCTAACTATGGCTACACCTTC. The V gene is TRBV4-2, the J gene TRBJ1-2; 8 nucleotides line up with TRBD1. This CDR3 spans 14 amino acids. Germline values: CDR1 LGHNA, CDR2 YNFKEQ. Trimming removed 4 bases from V and 0 bases from J; junction bases left unmatched: 1.

V gene TRBV30 combines with J gene TRBJ1-6, with TRBD1 as a possible D gene (5 bases). The CDR3 has 16 residues. Germline assignment: CDR1 GTSNPN and CDR2 SVGIG (reference sequence). Trimming shortened V by 1 base and J by 0 bases, and 10 bases separated the two germline ends. CDR3 DNA sequence: TGTGCCTGGAGTGGGGGGGGGAGCTCCTATAATTCACCCCTCCACTTT. Protein sequence: CAWSGGGSSYNSPLHF.

This clone was picked up a small number of times. This rearrangement joins TRBV28 to TRBJ1-5; TRBD1 agrees at 10 bases. Losses at the gene ends were 9 bases for V and 5 bases for J; bases not matched to a gene: 1. This CDR3 has 12 residues. Germline V CDR1 and CDR2: MDHEN, SYDVKM. CDR3 sequence: CASGTGDQPQHF. In DNA, the CDR3 is TGTGCCAGTGGGACAGGGGATCAGCCCCAGCATTTT.

This clone was seen only a few times. Other DNA variants within this sample encode the same CDR3. V usage is TRBV7-2 and J usage is TRBJ1-2, with D perhaps TRBD1 (5 bases). Trimming removed 0 bases from V and 4 bases from J, with 9 bases in between. The CDR3 totals 14 residues. The V gene's germline CDR1 is SGHTA and CDR2 FQGNSA. The CDR3 DNA reads TGTGCCAGCAGCTTAGCCGGGAGGGGCTATGGCTACACCTTC. This codes for CASSLAGRGYGYTF.

Note on this clone: At the DNA level, this CDR3 is encoded by other sequences in the same sample as well. CDR3: CASSLAGGRNEQFF. The CDR3, as DNA: TGCGCCAGCAGTCTGGCGGGAGGACGAAATGAGCAGTTCTTC. This rearrangement joins TRBV5-1 to TRBJ2-1, with 8 positions matching TRBD2. This CDR3 spans 14 amino acids. V shed 5 bases, J shed 7 bases, and the junction held 8 bases outside the gene matches. Germline-derived CDR1 and CDR2 are SGHRS and YFSETQ.